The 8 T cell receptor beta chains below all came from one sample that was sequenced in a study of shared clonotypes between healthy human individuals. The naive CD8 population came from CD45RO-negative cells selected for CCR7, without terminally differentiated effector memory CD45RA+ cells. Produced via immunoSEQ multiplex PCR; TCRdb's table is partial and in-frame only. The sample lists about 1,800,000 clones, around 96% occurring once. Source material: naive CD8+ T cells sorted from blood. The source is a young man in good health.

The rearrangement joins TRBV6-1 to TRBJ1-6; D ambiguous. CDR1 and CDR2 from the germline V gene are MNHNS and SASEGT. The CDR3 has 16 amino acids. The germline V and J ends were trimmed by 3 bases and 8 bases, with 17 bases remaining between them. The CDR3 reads CASSEWGWSIDSPLHF. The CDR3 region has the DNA TGTGCCAGCAGTGAGTGGGGTTGGAGTATTGATTCACCCCTCCACTTT.

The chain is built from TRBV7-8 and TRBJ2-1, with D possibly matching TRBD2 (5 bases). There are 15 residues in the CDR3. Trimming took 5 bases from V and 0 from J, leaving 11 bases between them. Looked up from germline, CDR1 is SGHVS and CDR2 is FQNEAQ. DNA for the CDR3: TGTGCCAGCAGCGCCCAAGGAGGCTCCTACAATGAGCAGTTCTTC. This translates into CASSAQGGSYNEQFF. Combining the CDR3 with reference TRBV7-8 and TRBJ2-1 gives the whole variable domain GAGVSQSPRYKVAKRGQDVALRCDPISGHVSLFWYQQALGQGPEFLTYFQNEAQLDKSGLPSDRFFAERPEGSVSTLKIQRTQQEDSAVYLCASSAQGGSYNEQFFGPGTRLTVL.

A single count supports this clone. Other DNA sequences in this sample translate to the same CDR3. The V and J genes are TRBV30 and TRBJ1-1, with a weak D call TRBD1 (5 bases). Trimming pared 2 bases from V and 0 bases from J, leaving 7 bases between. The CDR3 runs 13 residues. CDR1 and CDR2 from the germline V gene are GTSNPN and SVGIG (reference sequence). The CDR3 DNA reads TGTGCCTGGAGTTCGACAGTGAACACTGAAGCTTTCTTT. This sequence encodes CAWSSTVNTEAFF.

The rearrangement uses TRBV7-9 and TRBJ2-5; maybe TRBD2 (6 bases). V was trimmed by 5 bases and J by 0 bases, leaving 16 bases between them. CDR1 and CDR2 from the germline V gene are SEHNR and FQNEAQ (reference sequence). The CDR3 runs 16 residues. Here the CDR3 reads CASSLPGVRDQETQYF. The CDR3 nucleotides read TGTGCCAGCAGCCTCCCGGGGGTTAGGGACCAAGAGACCCAGTACTTC.

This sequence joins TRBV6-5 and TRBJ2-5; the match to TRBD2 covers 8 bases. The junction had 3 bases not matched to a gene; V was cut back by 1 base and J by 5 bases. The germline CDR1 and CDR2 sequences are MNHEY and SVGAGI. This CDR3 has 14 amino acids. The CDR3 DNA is TGTGCCAGCAGTTACTTTGCGGGGGGCGAGACCCAGTACTTC. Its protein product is CASSYFAGGETQYF.

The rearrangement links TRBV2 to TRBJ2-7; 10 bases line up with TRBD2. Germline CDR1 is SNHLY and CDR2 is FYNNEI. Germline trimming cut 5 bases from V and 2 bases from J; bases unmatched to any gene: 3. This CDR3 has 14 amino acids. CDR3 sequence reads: CASSLAGVTYEQYF. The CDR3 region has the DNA TGTGCCAGCAGTCTAGCGGGAGTAACCTACGAGCAGTACTTC. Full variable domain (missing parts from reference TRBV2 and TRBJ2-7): EPEVTQTPSHQVTQMGQEVILRCVPISNHLYFYWYRQILGQKVEFLVSFYNNEISEKSEIFDDQFSVERPDGSNFTLKIRSTKLEDSAMYFCASSLAGVTYEQYFGPGTRLTVT.

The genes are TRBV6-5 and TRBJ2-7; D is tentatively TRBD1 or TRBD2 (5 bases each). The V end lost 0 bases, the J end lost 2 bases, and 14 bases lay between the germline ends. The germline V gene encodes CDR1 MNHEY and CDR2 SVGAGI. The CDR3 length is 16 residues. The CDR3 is CASSYSLGPLPYEQYF. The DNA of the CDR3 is TGTGCCAGCAGTTACTCGTTGGGACCCCTTCCCTACGAGCAGTACTTC.

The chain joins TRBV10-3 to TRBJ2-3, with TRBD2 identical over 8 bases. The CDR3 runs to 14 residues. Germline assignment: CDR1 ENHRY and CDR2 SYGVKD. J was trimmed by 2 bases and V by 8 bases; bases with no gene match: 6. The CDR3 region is CAIQERGPTDTQYF. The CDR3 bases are TGTGCCATCCAGGAGCGGGGGCCCACAGATACGCAGTATTTT.